This note documents a single TCR beta chain sequence. In assigning cohorts, the study relied on participant-reported clinical history. Up to 2 weeks before entering the study, exposed participants had met a COVID-19 case. The method was immunoSEQ multiplex PCR; TCRdb's version includes in-frame clones alone and lacks a portion of them. The table lists a few hundred thousand clones, around 83% of them singletons. The sample is drawn from a study of blood T cell repertoires in COVID-19. The V end lost 2 bases, the J end lost 5 bases, and 10 bases lay between the germline ends. CDR1 is SGHNT and CDR2 is YYREEE in the germline V gene (reference sequence). This CDR3 spans 13 amino acids.

The specimen was PBMCs or T cells enriched from blood (not recorded which). This chain joins TRBV5-4 and TRBJ2-5, with D possibly matching TRBD1 (5 bases). This TCR was recovered from a man aged 40-50 years who had been exposed to COVID-19. CDR3 nucleotide sequence: TGTGCCAGCAGCTTTTCCCAGGGCGAGACCCAGTACTTC. It is translated as CASSFSQGETQYF.